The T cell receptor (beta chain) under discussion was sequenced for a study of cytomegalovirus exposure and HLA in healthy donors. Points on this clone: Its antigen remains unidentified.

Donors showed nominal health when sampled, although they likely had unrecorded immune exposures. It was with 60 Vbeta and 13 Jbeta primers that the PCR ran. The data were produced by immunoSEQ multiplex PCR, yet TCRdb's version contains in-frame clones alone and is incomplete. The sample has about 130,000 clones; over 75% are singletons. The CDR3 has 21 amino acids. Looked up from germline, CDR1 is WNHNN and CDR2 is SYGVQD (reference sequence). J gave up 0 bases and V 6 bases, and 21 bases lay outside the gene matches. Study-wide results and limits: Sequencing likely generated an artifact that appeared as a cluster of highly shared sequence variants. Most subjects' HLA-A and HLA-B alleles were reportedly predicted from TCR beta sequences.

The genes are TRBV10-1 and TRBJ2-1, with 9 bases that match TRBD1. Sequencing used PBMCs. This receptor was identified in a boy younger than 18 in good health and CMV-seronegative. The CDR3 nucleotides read TGCGCCAGCAGAGGTACCATGGGACAGGGTGACACCTTAAGCTCCTACAATGAGCAGTTCTTC. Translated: CASRGTMGQGDTLSSYNEQFF.